The 26 T cell receptor beta chains below come from one sample, sequenced in a study of blood T cells in healthy people across ages. Using a J-beta primer mix together with a sample-barcoded 5' primer, a second PCR was run for roughly 7 to 11 cycles. TCRdb reprocessed the 5' RACE reads via MiXCR and lists one record per CDR3 protein. The table lists around 650,000 distinct CDR3 sequences, approximately 30% of them singletons, with 15% in the top ten. The sample comprised blood. The receptors come from a woman aged 80 or older in good health.

This clonotype appeared many times. The gene calls are TRBV2 and TRBJ2-5, with 8 positions matching TRBD2. Germline values: CDR1 SNHLY, CDR2 FYNNEI. CDR3 length: 14 amino acids. The V gene end was trimmed by 7 bases and the J gene end by 0 bases; junction bases not matched to a gene: 4. The DNA for the CDR3 is TGTGCCAGCATTTCGGGGGGGTACCAAGAGACCCAGTACTTC. Translation gives CASISGGYQETQYF.

Ten or more counts support this clonotype. The rearrangement joins TRBV28 to TRBJ2-7; TRBD1 aligns across 8 bases. Per germline, CDR1 MDHEN and CDR2 SYDVKM. The CDR3 spans 17 residues. V dropped 4 bases and J dropped 2; count of bases not matched to a gene: 13. This chain's CDR3 is CASSSSFGQGLPYEQYF. CDR3 nucleotide sequence: TGTGCCAGCAGTTCGTCGTTTGGACAGGGCCTACCCTACGAGCAGTACTTC.

This clonotype was seen a single time. The junction shows a germline mismatch at one end, possibly a read error. This rearrangement joins TRBV7-3 to TRBJ2-1; 10 positions match TRBD2. This CDR3 has 15 residues. CDR1 is SGHTA and CDR2 is FQGTGA in the germline V gene. CDR3 in amino acids: CTSSQSGGAYNEQFF. CDR3 in DNA: TGTACCAGCAGTCAAAGCGGGGGGGCTTACAATGAGCAGTTCTTC.

The table lists this clonotype with a few counts. A single base separates this from a much larger clone, so it may be a read error. The V gene is TRBV18, the J gene TRBJ2-1; TRBD1 matches 11 bases. CDR3 length: 13 residues. Germline V gene data show CDR1 as KGHSH and CDR2 as LQKENI. Trimming removed 11 bases from V and 7 bases from J; junction bases left unmatched: 7. The CDR3 loop is CACCRDRGNEQFF. Written as DNA, the CDR3 is TGTGCCTGTTGCCGGGACAGGGGGAATGAGCAGTTCTTC.

This clonotype was seen many times. This chain links TRBV20-1 with TRBJ1-5; TRBD1 matches 7 bases. Germline trimming cut 3 bases from V and 7 bases from J; bases unmatched to any gene: 12. CDR3 size: 15 residues. CDR1 is DFQATT, CDR2 SNEGSKA, per germline (reference sequence). Here the CDR3 reads CSARPSTGEGQPQHF. The CDR3, as DNA: TGCAGTGCTAGGCCATCAACAGGGGAGGGACAGCCCCAGCATTTT.

A remark on this clonotype: The CDR3 does not close with the conserved phenylalanine or tryptophan, likely indicating a read error. The J gene is TRBJ2-3, the V gene TRBV12-3 or TRBV12-4; 7 nucleotides agree with TRBD1. The CDR3 extends over 18 amino acids. V shed 1 base and J 1 base; nucleotides not matched to a gene: 11. The CDR3, as DNA: TGTGCCAGCAGTTTAGGGTTTGGTACTAGGGGGCGCACAGATACGCAGTATTCT. Translating gives CASSLGFGTRGRTDTQYS.

Concerning this clonotype itself: This may stem from a read error, because a much larger clone lies one nucleotide away. The chain combines TRBV3-1 with TRBJ2-7; unclear D gene. The germline CDR1 and CDR2 sequences are LGHDT and YNNKEL (reference sequence). Trimming removed 1 base at V and 7 bases at J, with 11 bases between. The CDR3 runs 13 residues. The CDR3 reads CASSQVSYNEQYF. For the CDR3, the DNA is TGTGCCAGCAGCCAAGTTTCCTACAATGAGCAGTACTTC.

This sequence joins TRBV7-8 and TRBJ2-1, with 14 positions matching TRBD2. CDR3 length equals 17 residues. Looked up from germline, CDR1 is SGHVS and CDR2 is FQNEAQ. The junction had 10 bases not matched to a gene; V was cut back by 4 bases and J by 8 bases. CDR3 sequence: CASSWRLAGGLIDEQFF. The CDR3 DNA is TGTGCCAGCAGCTGGAGACTAGCGGGGGGGCTAATAGATGAGCAGTTCTTC. The full variable domain, its missing parts supplied by reference TRBV7-8 and TRBJ2-1, is GAGVSQSPRYKVAKRGQDVALRCDPISGHVSLFWYQQALGQGPEFLTYFQNEAQLDKSGLPSDRFFAERPEGSVSTLKIQRTQQEDSAVYLCASSWRLAGGLIDEQFFGPGTRLTVL.

J is TRBJ2-2 and V is TRBV7-3; 8 nucleotides align to TRBD2. Germline V CDR1 and CDR2: SGHTA, FQGTGA. This CDR3 spans 15 amino acids. Trimming took 1 base from V and 3 from J; bases not matched to a gene: 1. The CDR3: CASSLILADTGELFF. The DNA for the CDR3 is TGTGCCAGCAGCTTAATACTAGCGGACACCGGGGAGCTGTTTTTT. The entire variable domain, with the rest obtained from reference TRBV7-3 and TRBJ2-2, is as follows: GAGVSQTPSNKVTEKGKYVELRCDPISGHTALYWYRQSLGQGPEFLIYFQGTGAADDSGLPNDRFFAVRPEGSVSTLKIQRTERGDSAVYLCASSLILADTGELFFGEGSRLTVL.

This rearrangement joins TRBV24-1 to TRBJ1-1; unclear D gene. CDR3 length: 13 amino acids. V was trimmed by 5 bases and J by 0 bases, leaving 6 bases between them. The germline V gene encodes CDR1 KGHDR and CDR2 SFDVKD. In DNA form, the CDR3 reads TGTGCCACCAGTGCTCGGTTGAACACTGAAGCTTTCTTT. Protein sequence: CATSARLNTEAFF.

This clonotype was seen repeatedly, ten times or more. This rearrangement joins TRBV6-1 to TRBJ2-7; D ambiguous. The CDR3 consists of 15 residues. Trimming removed 7 bases at V and 3 bases at J, with 19 bases between. The germline V gene has CDR1 MNHNS and CDR2 SASEGT. CDR3 in DNA: TGTGCCAGCAACTCTCCCGGGCCGTTCGGCTACGAGCAGTACTTC. It translates to CASNSPGPFGYEQYF.

This clonotype has a handful of counts. The chain employs TRBV7-9 and TRBJ1-6; possible D gene TRBD1, 6 bases. Trimming removed 7 bases from V and 4 bases from J, with 11 bases in between. CDR1 and CDR2 from the germline V gene are SEHNR and FQNEAQ (reference sequence). The CDR3 has 14 residues. The CDR3 loop reads CASTSGTYNSPLHF. CDR3 coding DNA: TGTGCCAGCACCTCCGGGACATATAATTCACCCCTCCACTTT.

In regard to this clonotype: A single base separates this from a much larger clone, so it may be a read error. The chain links TRBV20-1 to TRBJ2-7; perhaps TRBD1 as D (7 bases). The V gene lost 5 bases and the J gene lost 7 bases, with 21 bases spanning the gap. CDR1 is DFQATT and CDR2 is SNEGSKA in the germline V gene (reference sequence). CDR3 length: 14 amino acids. CDR3 amino acids: CSAGGGGPEVEQYF. CDR3 bases: TGCAGTGCTGGAGGGGGCGGTCCCGAGGTGGAGCAGTACTTC.

The chain employs TRBV7-2 and TRBJ2-3, with 8 bases fitting TRBD2. J gave up 5 bases and V 3 bases, and 10 bases lay outside the gene matches. Germline CDR1 SGHTA, CDR2 FQGNSA. The CDR3 is 16 amino acids. CDR3 nucleotide sequence: TGTGCCAGCAGCTTCGCGGGGGGCTCTCTGGAAGATACGCAGTATTTT. Translated: CASSFAGGSLEDTQYF.

This clonotype was picked up many times. The chain recombines TRBV10-2 with TRBJ2-1; possibly TRBD1 or TRBD2 for D (5 bases each). Trimming took 0 bases from V and 6 from J, leaving 12 bases between them. The germline V gene encodes CDR1 WSHSY and CDR2 SAAADI. The CDR3 sequence is 15 residues long. CDR3 residues: CASSESEGKGNEQFF. The CDR3 region has the DNA TGCGCCAGCAGTGAGTCAGAGGGGAAGGGCAATGAGCAGTTCTTC.

This clonotype was recorded a few times. The chain has TRBV5-1 and TRBJ2-6; weak D call: TRBD2 (5 bases). CDR1 and CDR2 (germline): SGHRS, YFSETQ. This CDR3 is built from 16 residues. Deletions cut 4 bases from V and 2 bases from J, with 13 bases between. DNA of the CDR3: TGCGCCAGCAGCCCCGGGGAAACTGCTGGGGCCAACGTCCTGACTTTC. Amino acid sequence: CASSPGETAGANVLTF.

In its sample, this clonotype was seen a few times. J is TRBJ2-3 and V is TRBV4-1; 14 bases fit TRBD2. CDR3 length equals 19 residues. The trim removed 1 base at V and 2 bases at J, leaving 8 bases unmatched. The germline gives CDR1 MGHRA, CDR2 YSYEKL. This CDR3 is CASSQGTSGGPLNTDTQYF. CDR3 bases: TGCGCCAGCAGCCAAGGGACTAGCGGGGGGCCACTTAACACAGATACGCAGTATTTT.

The chain joins TRBV6-5 to TRBJ2-2, with D hard to call. Germline V gene sequence: CDR1 MNHEY, CDR2 SVGAGI. The CDR3 runs 14 residues. V lost 0 bases and J 6 bases, leaving 8 bases between the germline ends. CDR3 coding DNA: TGTGCCAGCAGTTACTCGAGTCCCCCCGGGGAGCTGTTTTTT. Its translation is CASSYSSPPGELFF.

This clonotype came up many times. The chain has TRBV7-2 and TRBJ2-7; tentatively, D is TRBD1 or TRBD2 (5 bases each). The CDR3 covers 15 residues. Germline-derived CDR1 and CDR2 are SGHTA and FQGNSA. Trimming took 1 base from V and 2 from J, leaving 12 bases between them. In nucleotides, the CDR3 is TGTGCCAGCAGCTTAGAGGGACGGATGGCCTACGAGCAGTACTTC. Translating gives CASSLEGRMAYEQYF.

This clonotype was seen only once. V and J are TRBV5-1 and TRBJ2-1; D may be TRBD2 (5 bases). Trimming cost V 7 bases and J 9 bases, with 11 bases left between them. This CDR3 contains 11 residues. Per germline, CDR1 SGHRS and CDR2 YFSETQ. Here the CDR3 reads CASGLAIEQFF. In DNA form, the CDR3 reads TGCGCCAGCGGCCTAGCTATTGAGCAGTTCTTC. Based on the CDR3 plus reference TRBV5-1 and TRBJ2-1, the full variable domain is KAGVTQTPRYLIKTRGQQVTLSCSPISGHRSVSWYQQTPGQGLQFLFEYFSETQRNKGNFPGRFSGRQFSNSRSEMNVSTLELGDSALYLCASGLAIEQFFGPGTRLTVL.

This clonotype was detected ten times or more. The rearrangement links TRBV5-6 to TRBJ1-2; a weak D match, TRBD1 (6 bases). Germline CDR1 is SGHDT and CDR2 is YYEEEE. This CDR3 has 13 amino acids. Trimming left V 1 base short and J 6 bases short, with 10 bases between. CDR3 coding DNA: TGTGCCAGCAGCTTGTGGGGGGCTCATGGCTACACCTTC. This gives the protein CASSLWGAHGYTF.

The chain is built from TRBV12-3 or TRBV12-4 and TRBJ2-3; 9 nucleotides align to TRBD2. This CDR3 contains 16 residues. Trimming cost V 3 bases and J 4 bases; bases outside gene matches: 8. CDR3 DNA: TGTGCCAGCAGTTTGTGGCTAGCGGGGACTGCAGATACGCAGTATTTT. Its translation is CASSLWLAGTADTQYF.

This clonotype came up a few times. The V and J genes are TRBV6-6 and TRBJ1-1; D gene uncertain. The CDR3 has 11 residues. The germline V gene has CDR1 MNHNY and CDR2 SVGAGI (reference sequence). Trimming took 6 bases from V and 4 from J, leaving 6 bases between them. The CDR3 reads CASSPLTEAFF. For the CDR3, the DNA is TGTGCCAGCAGCCCCCTCACTGAAGCTTTCTTT.

This clonotype has a count of ten or more. This chain joins TRBV24-1 and TRBJ1-2, with TRBD1 as a possible D gene (5 bases). Deletions cut 3 bases from V and 4 bases from J, with 5 bases between. In germline, CDR1 is KGHDR, CDR2 SFDVKD. The CDR3 sequence is 12 residues long. The DNA for the CDR3 is TGTGCCACCAGTGATCAGGGCTATGGCTACACCTTC. It is translated as CATSDQGYGYTF.

Remarks on this clonotype: With a much larger clone just one base away, this may be a read error. This chain connects TRBV5-1 to TRBJ2-5; D call uncertain. The germline gives CDR1 SGHRS, CDR2 YFSETQ. The CDR3 consists of 14 residues. V lost 3 bases to trimming and J lost 4 bases, with 13 bases between them. The CDR3 DNA is TGCGCCAGCAGCTCAGAGGACGGTAGAGAGACCCAGTACTTC. This gives the protein CASSSEDGRETQYF.

To note about this clonotype: Possible read error: a much larger clone is one base away. This chain uses TRBV20-1 with TRBJ2-3, with D uncertain. Per the germline V gene, CDR1 is DFQATT and CDR2 is SNEGSKA (reference sequence). The CDR3 is 12 residues long. CDR3 in amino acids: CRASPQLDTQYF. CDR3 nucleotides: TGCAGGGCTAGTCCCCAACTAGATACGCAGTATTTT.